A single sample gave rise to the 12 T cell receptor beta chains below, sequenced in a study of OX40 agonist ivuxolimab in advanced cancers. Clones were sequenced by immunoSEQ multiplex PCR, and TCRdb holds only the in-frame ones, with some missing. The sample has just over 20,000 clones; around 80% are singletons. The sample consisted of CD4+ or CD8+ T cells sorted from blood, taken in a trial of the OX40 agonist ivuxolimab. The receptors shown here come from an adult with an advanced solid tumor such as melanoma, head and neck, liver or kidney cancer.

This clone turned up a few times. V gene TRBV28 combines with J gene TRBJ1-3; D unresolved. The CDR3 contains 14 residues. V lost 2 bases, J lost 4 bases, and 9 bases lay in between. Germline CDR1 MDHEN, CDR2 SYDVKM. CDR3 region: CASSLVSSGNTIYF. The CDR3 DNA sequence: TGTGCCAGCAGTTTAGTATCTTCGGGAAACACCATATATTTT.

The V call is TRBV4-2, the J call TRBJ2-3; 8 bases are a match to TRBD2. The length of the CDR3 is 15 residues. Germline loops: CDR1 LGHNA, CDR2 YNFKEQ. After removal of 5 bases from V and 6 bases from J, the junction contained 10 bases not matched to a gene. CDR3 residues: CASSNPGLEEDTQYF. The DNA for the CDR3 is TGTGCCAGCAGCAATCCGGGACTAGAAGAGGATACGCAGTATTTT.

The V and J genes are TRBV4-3 and TRBJ1-1; D is unresolved. This CDR3 has 15 amino acids. The V gene lost 4 bases and the J gene lost 1 base, with 13 bases spanning the gap. From germline, CDR1 is LGHNA and CDR2 YSLEER. CDR3 in amino acids: CASSPRLSTNTEAFF. The CDR3 DNA reads TGCGCCAGCAGCCCGCGGCTTTCAACGAACACTGAAGCTTTCTTT.

This rearrangement joins TRBV13 to TRBJ2-3; D might be TRBD1 (6 bases). This CDR3 has 13 residues. V was shortened by 5 bases and J by 5 bases, with 11 bases between the two germline ends. Looked up from germline, CDR1 is PRHDT and CDR2 is FYEKMQ (reference sequence). The CDR3, as DNA: TGTGCCAGCAGCAGAACAGGGTTAGATACGCAGTATTTT. This translates into CASSRTGLDTQYF.

The chain recombines TRBV27 with TRBJ2-3; D is unresolved. There are 15 residues in the CDR3. V lost 7 bases and J 2 bases, leaving 16 bases between the germline ends. CDR1 MNHEY and CDR2 SMNVEV come from the germline V gene (reference sequence). The CDR3 sequence: CASTLSPDYTDTQYF. The CDR3 nucleotides read TGTGCCAGCACCTTAAGTCCAGATTACACAGATACGCAGTATTTT.

The sample holds one count of this clone. The chain recombines TRBV5-1 with TRBJ2-3; the D is unclear. CDR1 and CDR2 (germline): SGHRS, YFSETQ. V was trimmed by 0 bases and J by 5 bases, leaving 16 bases between them. This CDR3 has 16 residues. CDR3 in amino acids: CASSLEARINIDTQYF. The CDR3 nucleotides are TGCGCCAGCAGCTTGGAGGCTAGAATAAATATAGATACGCAGTATTTT.

The CDR3 reads CASSQNPGGYEQYF. The CDR3, as DNA: TGTGCCAGCAGTCAGAACCCAGGGGGCTACGAGCAGTACTTC. J is TRBJ2-7 and V is TRBV2; 7 bases are shared with TRBD1. There are 14 residues in the CDR3. Per the germline V gene, CDR1 is SNHLY and CDR2 is FYNNEI. V was clipped by 5 bases and J by 3 bases; unmatched bases: 7.

J is TRBJ2-1 and V is TRBV6-5, with 9 bases that match TRBD1. The V gene's germline CDR1 is MNHEY and CDR2 SVGAGI. The J segment lost 9 bases and the V segment lost 6 bases, leaving 6 bases of the junction unmatched. The CDR3 length is 13 residues. The CDR3: CASRLQGALEQFF. CDR3 nucleotides: TGTGCCAGCAGACTACAGGGGGCGCTTGAGCAGTTCTTC.

This clone showed up just a few times. The J gene is TRBJ1-6, the V gene TRBV6-5; 9 bases align to TRBD1. Germline V gives CDR1 MNHEY, CDR2 SVGAGI. The V segment lost 3 bases and the J segment 9 bases; nucleotides outside the gene matches: 9. The CDR3 length is 16 residues. CDR3 DNA: TGTGCCAGCAGTTATTGGGACAGGGCGGCACCTTCACCCCTCCACTTT. Its translation is CASSYWDRAAPSPLHF.

Concerning this clone: This sample also contains other DNA sequences that code for the same CDR3. The chain employs TRBV20-1 and TRBJ2-5; D remains ambiguous. The CDR3 totals 11 residues. V lost 1 base to trimming and J lost 2 bases, with 2 bases between them. Per germline, CDR1 DFQATT and CDR2 SNEGSKA (reference sequence). CDR3 residues: CSARGQETQYF. CDR3 in DNA: TGCAGTGCTAGAGGACAAGAGACCCAGTACTTC.

The chain employs TRBV6-1 and TRBJ1-2, with D perhaps TRBD1 (5 bases). CDR1 is MNHNS, CDR2 SASEGT, per germline. Trimming left V 4 bases short and J 3 bases short, with 9 bases between. The CDR3 spans 13 residues. The CDR3 region is CASSGAGHYGYTF. DNA of the CDR3: TGTGCCAGCAGTGGGGCAGGGCACTATGGCTACACCTTC.

This clone was picked up one time. This rearrangement joins TRBV2 to TRBJ1-3; 10 bases match TRBD1. The germline V gene encodes CDR1 SNHLY and CDR2 FYNNEI. The CDR3 runs 14 residues. Unmatched junction bases numbered 3, after V lost 7 bases and J lost 3 bases. CDR3 coding DNA: TGTGCCAGCACCAGGGACAGGGGTGGAAACACCATATATTTT. Its protein is CASTRDRGGNTIYF.